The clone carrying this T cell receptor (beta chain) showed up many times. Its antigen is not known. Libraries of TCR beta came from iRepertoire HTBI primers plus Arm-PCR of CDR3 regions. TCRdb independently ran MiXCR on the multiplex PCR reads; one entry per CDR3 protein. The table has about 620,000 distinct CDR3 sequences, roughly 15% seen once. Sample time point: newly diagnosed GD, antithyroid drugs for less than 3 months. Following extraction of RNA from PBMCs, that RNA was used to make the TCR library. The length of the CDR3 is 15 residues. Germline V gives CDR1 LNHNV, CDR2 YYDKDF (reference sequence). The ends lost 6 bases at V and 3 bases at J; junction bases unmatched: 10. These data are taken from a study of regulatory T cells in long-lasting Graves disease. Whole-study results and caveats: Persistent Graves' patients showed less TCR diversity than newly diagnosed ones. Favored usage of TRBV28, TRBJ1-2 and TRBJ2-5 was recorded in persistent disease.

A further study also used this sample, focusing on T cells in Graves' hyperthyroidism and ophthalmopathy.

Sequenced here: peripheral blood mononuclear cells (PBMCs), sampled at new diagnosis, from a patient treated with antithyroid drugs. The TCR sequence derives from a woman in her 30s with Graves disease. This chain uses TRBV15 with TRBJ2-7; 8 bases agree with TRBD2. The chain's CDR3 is CATSPKVAGGYEQYF. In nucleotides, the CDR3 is TGTGCCACCAGTCCGAAGGTGGCGGGAGGCTACGAGCAGTACTTC.